Listed below are T cell receptor beta chains from one sample, sequenced in a study of T cells after yellow fever vaccination. Each CDR3 protein is one row after TCRdb ran MiXCR on the 5' RACE reads. The sample has under 550,000 distinct CDR3 sequences, 20% to 25% seen once. The material sequenced was PBMCs, taken approximately 22 days after the first yellow fever vaccination. The source of these receptors is a man aged 18 to 29 who received the YFV17D yellow fever vaccine. Both conserved end residues are part of each CDR3. A D gene is named only where the DNA matches it firmly. Clone size appears in some rows only: once, few, many, or a class for an expanded clone.

J gene: TRBJ2-7
V gene: TRBV30
clone size: few
D gene: -
CDR3 protein: CAWSKVEAEQYF
CDR3 DNA: TGTGCCTGGAGTAAGGTGGAGGCCGAGCAGTACTTC

J gene: TRBJ1-5
V gene: TRBV2
clone size: -
D gene: -
CDR3 protein: CASTQGYGNQPQHF
CDR3 DNA: TGTGCCAGCACTCAGGGCTATGGCAATCAGCCCCAGCATTTT

J gene: TRBJ2-5
V gene: TRBV12-3/TRBV12-4
clone size: -
D gene: -
CDR3 protein: CASSLAVPRDLTQYF
CDR3 DNA: TGTGCCAGCAGTTTAGCGGTCCCTCGCGATCTGACCCAGTACTTC

J gene: TRBJ1-5
V gene: TRBV20-1
clone size: -
D gene: -
CDR3 protein: CSARDQSYQPQHF
CDR3 DNA: TGCAGTGCTAGAGACCAAAGTTATCAGCCCCAGCATTTT

J gene: TRBJ2-1
V gene: TRBV20-1
clone size: many
D gene: TRBD1
CDR3 protein: CSASDGGQGYNEQFF
CDR3 DNA: TGCAGTGCTAGCGACGGGGGACAGGGCTACAATGAGCAGTTCTTC

J gene: TRBJ2-6
V gene: TRBV7-6
clone size: -
D gene: -
CDR3 protein: CASSLSQYLSGANVLTF
CDR3 DNA: TGTGCCAGCAGCTTAAGTCAGTATCTCTCTGGGGCCAACGTCCTGACTTTC

J gene: TRBJ2-3
V gene: TRBV18
clone size: few
D gene: -
CDR3 protein: CASSPRLVGTDTQYF
CDR3 DNA: TGTGCCAGCTCACCACGACTAGTTGGCACAGATACGCAGTATTTT

J gene: TRBJ2-3
V gene: TRBV5-1
clone size: -
D gene: TRBD2
CDR3 protein: CASSRGTSGSTDTQYF
CDR3 DNA: TGCGCCAGCAGCCGCGGGACTAGCGGGAGCACAGATACGCAGTATTTT

J gene: TRBJ2-5
V gene: TRBV4-2
clone size: many
D gene: -
CDR3 protein: CASSQGPGETQYF
CDR3 DNA: TGTGCCAGCAGCCAGGGGCCCGGGGAGACCCAGTACTTC

J gene: TRBJ1-1
V gene: TRBV4-2
clone size: few
D gene: -
CDR3 protein: CASSPFSGEGSTEAFF
CDR3 DNA: TGTGCCAGCAGCCCTTTTTCTGGGGAAGGGAGCACTGAAGCTTTCTTT

J gene: TRBJ2-1
V gene: TRBV20-1
clone size: -
D gene: -
CDR3 protein: CSASQPGYNEQFF
CDR3 DNA: TGCAGTGCCAGCCAACCGGGGTACAATGAGCAGTTCTTC

J gene: TRBJ2-3
V gene: TRBV9
clone size: -
D gene: TRBD2
CDR3 protein: CASSIYSGGASTDTQYF
CDR3 DNA: TGTGCCAGCAGCATATACAGCGGGGGAGCCAGCACAGATACGCAGTATTTT

J gene: TRBJ2-1
V gene: TRBV6-5
clone size: few
D gene: TRBD1
CDR3 protein: CASSYGQGVYNEQFF
CDR3 DNA: TGTGCCAGCAGTTACGGACAGGGGGTTTACAATGAGCAGTTCTTC

J gene: TRBJ2-6
V gene: TRBV11-2
clone size: few
D gene: TRBD1
CDR3 protein: CASSFKPGQGAGANVLTF
CDR3 DNA: TGTGCCAGCAGCTTCAAACCGGGACAGGGGGCTGGGGCCAACGTCCTGACTTTC

J gene: TRBJ2-3
V gene: TRBV20-1
clone size: -
D gene: TRBD2
CDR3 protein: CSALSGGAFDTQYF
CDR3 DNA: TGCAGTGCTCTTAGCGGGGGGGCCTTCGACACGCAGTATTTT